This TCR beta chain derives from a study of shared clonotypes between healthy human individuals. Study-wide points: Though the depth was large, rarefaction showed that sorted-subset sequencing was incomplete. Sharing across four donors was highest in naive CD4 (approximately 5%) and lowest in memory CD8 (around 0.4%). A small donor pool kept down the genetic and exposure-history diversity that was represented.

A word on this clone: As yet, its antigen is unknown.

V was cut by 2 bases and J by 4 bases, with 12 bases left in between. This CDR3 has 14 amino acids. Germline V CDR1 and CDR2: MGHRA, YSYEKL. Each subset's genomic DNA was shared equally among a number of immunoSEQ plates. The table came from immunoSEQ multiplex PCR; TCRdb's copy has only in-frame clones and leaves some out. The sample has around 700,000 clones; more than 70% are singletons. This chain uses TRBV4-1 with TRBJ2-7; D possibly matches TRBD1 or TRBD2 (5 bases each). The source is a woman in her twenties or thirties in good health. The material sequenced was memory CD4+ T cells sorted from blood. Subset described: CD45RA-negative fraction. The CDR3 loop is CASSQTGTDYEQYF. The CDR3 nucleotides read TGCGCCAGCAGCCAAACCGGGACGGATTACGAGCAGTACTTC.